Below are 8 T cell receptor beta chains sequenced from a single sample in a study of regulatory and conventional T cells in RAG deficiency. Blood CD4+ CD25-low CD127-high conventional T cells supplied the genomic DNA template. Generated by immunoSEQ multiplex PCR, the TCRdb table keeps only in-frame clones and is missing some. The sample shows around 30,000 clones, about 95% of them seen only once. These records were also assigned to another study, of regulatory T cells. As that report states: Amplification used 52 TRBV primers and 13 TRBJ primers.

Sequencing was carried out using CD25- CD4+ T cells sorted from blood. The receptors here all came from a human donor in good health.

This chain uses TRBV10-3 with TRBJ2-3; TRBD1 is a possible D gene (6 bases). There are 14 residues in the CDR3. Germline assignment: CDR1 ENHRY and CDR2 SYGVKD. Trimming shortened V by 4 bases and J by 4 bases, and 12 bases separated the two germline ends. This chain's CDR3 is CAISVRTGSDTQYF. CDR3 nucleotides: TGTGCCATCAGTGTACGAACAGGGTCAGATACGCAGTATTTT.

The CDR3 here is CASSLDRIRTSNYGYTF. In DNA form, the CDR3 reads TGTGCCAGCAGCTTAGATCGCATTAGGACATCAAACTATGGCTACACCTTC. The V and J genes are TRBV11-2 and TRBJ1-2; TRBD1 is a possible D gene (5 bases). The CDR3 covers 17 residues. Germline values: CDR1 SGHAT, CDR2 FQNNGV. Trimming took off 0 bases at V and 2 bases at J, with 16 bases between the two ends.

The genes are TRBV5-1 and TRBJ1-5, with 7 bases fitting TRBD1. Germline assignment: CDR1 SGHRS and CDR2 YFSETQ. The CDR3 spans 13 residues. J was trimmed by 7 bases and V by 4 bases; bases with no gene match: 5. The CDR3 DNA reads TGCGCCAGCAGCCTGACAGGGCAGCAGCCCCAGCATTTT. The encoded protein is CASSLTGQQPQHF.

The chain couples TRBV30 to TRBJ1-3; no clear D gene. V lost 4 bases and J 0 bases, leaving 10 bases between the germline ends. CDR3 length: 14 amino acids. The germline V gene encodes CDR1 GTSNPN and CDR2 SVGIG (reference sequence). The CDR3 sequence is CAWNRLDSGNTIYF. For the CDR3, the DNA is TGTGCCTGGAACCGACTGGACTCTGGAAACACCATATATTTT.

The rearrangement uses TRBV7-2 and TRBJ2-7; weak D call: TRBD1 (6 bases). Trimming left V 5 bases short and J 4 bases short, with 9 bases between. Per germline, CDR1 SGHTA and CDR2 FQGNSA. CDR3 length: 12 amino acids. The CDR3, as DNA: TGTGCCAGCAGCAGACAGGAGTACGAGCAGTACTTC. Translating it yields CASSRQEYEQYF.

The chain couples TRBV6-5 to TRBJ1-1; D is ambiguous. Germline assignment: CDR1 MNHEY and CDR2 SVGAGI. Trimming pared 0 bases from V and 5 bases from J, leaving 10 bases between. The length of the CDR3 is 14 residues. As DNA, the CDR3 is TGTGCCAGCAGTTACTCGAAGTCGAGAACTGAAGCTTTCTTT. It codes for CASSYSKSRTEAFF.

V and J are TRBV6-5 and TRBJ1-1; 8 bases fit TRBD1. Germline lookup yields CDR1 MNHEY and CDR2 SVGAGI. V lost 0 bases and J lost 4; bases outside the gene matches: 7. The CDR3 consists of 16 residues. The CDR3 sequence: CASSYSIGTGTTEAFF. In DNA form, the CDR3 reads TGTGCCAGCAGTTACTCGATTGGGACAGGTACCACTGAAGCTTTCTTT.

This chain connects TRBV5-1 to TRBJ2-5, with unresolved D. The V gene's germline CDR1 is SGHRS and CDR2 YFSETQ. This CDR3 has 16 residues. The V end lost 4 bases, the J end lost 1 base, and 17 bases lay between the germline ends. CDR3 sequence reads: CASSLRGSLLQETQYF. The DNA for the CDR3 is TGCGCCAGCAGCCTAAGAGGCAGCCTTCTCCAAGAGACCCAGTACTTC.